The 29 T cell receptor beta chains reported below all come from one sample, sequenced in a study of memory CD4+ T cells and cytomegalovirus serostatus. Profiling relied on immunoSEQ multiplex PCR, and the TCRdb table lists in-frame clones only, not all of them. The data contain about 40,000 clones, about 76% of them seen just once; the ten biggest clones take up approximately 0.8%. The sort gate was single viable CD3+CD4+CD8-CD45RO+ cells for memory CD4+ T cells. Sequenced material: memory CD4+ T cells from blood. The source of these receptors is an adult in good health and CMV-seronegative.

V is TRBV4-3 and J is TRBJ1-1; D is unclear. Trimming pared 0 bases from V and 1 base from J, leaving 12 bases between. Germline V gene sequence: CDR1 LGHNA, CDR2 YSLEER. The CDR3 has 16 residues. The CDR3 bases are TGCGCCAGCAGCCAAGAAGCGGGGTTGGCGAACACTGAAGCTTTCTTT. It specifies CASSQEAGLANTEAFF.

The chain employs TRBV7-9 and TRBJ2-1; TRBD2 aligns across 12 bases. The CDR3 has 16 residues. In germline, CDR1 is SEHNR, CDR2 FQNEAQ (reference sequence). V lost 5 bases and J lost 9; bases outside the gene matches: 11. CDR3: CASSLLAGGPGGEQFF. In nucleotides, the CDR3 is TGTGCCAGCAGCCTACTAGCGGGGGGCCCAGGCGGTGAGCAGTTCTTC.

The chain joins TRBV6-5 to TRBJ2-1, with D unresolved. The CDR3 runs 11 residues. The germline V gene encodes CDR1 MNHEY and CDR2 SVGAGI. V was pared by 2 bases and J by 7 bases, with 3 bases between. The CDR3 region has the DNA TGTGCCAGCAGTTACATAAATGAGCAGTTCTTC. This codes for CASSYINEQFF.

J is TRBJ1-2 and V is TRBV28; TRBD1 might be the D (6 bases). CDR1 and CDR2 (germline): MDHEN, SYDVKM. This CDR3 contains 15 residues. Trimming stripped 6 bases from V and 1 base from J, with 15 bases between. CDR3 residues: CASSNGGYDNYGYTF. In nucleotides, the CDR3 is TGTGCCAGCAGCAACGGGGGCTATGATAACTATGGCTACACCTTC.

This chain links TRBV30 with TRBJ1-2; TRBD1 matches 7 bases. After removal of 0 bases from V and 3 bases from J, the junction contained 7 bases not matched to a gene. CDR3 size: 15 residues. CDR1 GTSNPN and CDR2 SVGIG come from the germline V gene (reference sequence). CDR3 sequence: CAWSVLTGKDYGYTF. Written as DNA, the CDR3 is TGTGCCTGGAGTGTACTGACAGGGAAAGACTATGGCTACACCTTC.

The chain carries TRBV5-5 and TRBJ1-3; D is unresolved. Germline CDR1 and CDR2: SGHKS and YYEKEE (reference sequence). The V end was cut by 4 bases, the J end by 0 bases, with 5 bases between. There are 13 residues in the CDR3. The CDR3 sequence is CASSGLSGNTIYF. The CDR3, as DNA: TGTGCCAGCAGCGGCCTCTCTGGAAACACCATATATTTT.

This sequence joins TRBV7-2 and TRBJ2-1; TRBD2 matches at 11 bases. The germline gives CDR1 SGHTA, CDR2 FQGNSA. This CDR3 region has 18 residues. Trimming removed 1 base from V and 8 bases from J; junction bases left unmatched: 13. For the CDR3, the DNA is TGTGCCAGCAGCTTAGGGCCGCCGGCTAGCGGGGGGTTGTATGAGCAGTTCTTC. It translates to CASSLGPPASGGLYEQFF.

The rearrangement links TRBV7-9 to TRBJ1-4, with D hard to call. Germline-derived CDR1 and CDR2 are SEHNR and FQNEAQ (reference sequence). Trimming pared 1 base from V and 8 bases from J, leaving 11 bases between. The CDR3 runs to 14 residues. CDR3 coding DNA: TGTGCCAGCAGCTTAGGCAGGAGCAAAGAAAAACTGTTTTTT. Encoded protein: CASSLGRSKEKLFF.

The V gene is TRBV27, the J gene TRBJ1-1; the D gene is possibly TRBD1 (5 bases). V lost 5 bases and J lost 1, with 14 bases in between. This CDR3 is built from 15 residues. Germline lookup yields CDR1 MNHEY and CDR2 SMNVEV (reference sequence). CDR3 residues: CASSLITRGNTEAFF. The CDR3 DNA sequence: TGTGCCAGCAGTCTAATTACGAGGGGGAACACTGAAGCTTTCTTT.

This clone was detected only a few times. The chain has TRBV18 and TRBJ1-1; D ambiguous. Trimming left V 4 bases short and J 1 base short, with 13 bases between. CDR1 and CDR2 from the germline V gene are KGHSH and LQKENI. The CDR3 sequence is 15 residues long. CDR3 DNA sequence: TGTGCCAGCTCACGGGAGGTCGGAGCGAACACTGAAGCTTTCTTT. It encodes CASSREVGANTEAFF.

The chain employs TRBV19 and TRBJ1-4, with a tentative D call TRBD1 (6 bases). The germline V and J ends were trimmed by 5 bases and 8 bases, with 9 bases remaining between them. The germline V gene encodes CDR1 LNHDA and CDR2 SQIVND (reference sequence). The CDR3 extends over 12 amino acids. The chain's CDR3 is CASSEQGEKLFF. The CDR3 DNA is TGTGCCAGTAGTGAACAGGGCGAAAAACTGTTTTTT.

The V and J genes are TRBV29-1 and TRBJ2-7, with 8 bases identical to TRBD1. The CDR3 contains 12 residues. Per the germline V gene, CDR1 is SQVTM and CDR2 is ANQGSEA. The J segment lost 5 bases and the V segment lost 2 bases, leaving 2 bases of the junction unmatched. The CDR3 DNA reads as TGCAGCGTTGAACAGGGGGCAGACGAGCAGTACTTC. It translates to CSVEQGADEQYF.

This clone was found a few times. J is TRBJ1-3 and V is TRBV7-9; D may be TRBD1 (6 bases). CDR1 and CDR2 from the germline V gene are SEHNR and FQNEAQ (reference sequence). The CDR3 contains 17 residues. Trimming removed 1 base from V and 0 bases from J, with 13 bases in between. The chain's CDR3 is CASSLVVSGASGNTIYF. The CDR3 DNA follows: TGTGCCAGCAGCTTAGTCGTTTCGGGGGCCTCTGGAAACACCATATATTTT.

This clone was counted a single time. The genes are TRBV11-1 and TRBJ1-6, with a possible D match to TRBD1 (6 bases). This CDR3 comprises 15 residues. CDR1 and CDR2 (germline): SGHAT, FQDESV (reference sequence). Deletions cut 2 bases from V and 4 bases from J, with 9 bases between. CDR3 in amino acids: CASSLTGQYNSPLHF. CDR3 nucleotide sequence: TGTGCCAGCAGCTTAACAGGGCAATATAATTCACCCCTCCACTTT.

The CDR3 is CASSELRGDSKYF. In DNA form, the CDR3 reads TGTGCCAGCAGTGAACTGAGAGGGGACAGTAAGTACTTC. The chain combines TRBV6-1 with TRBJ2-7; 7 positions match TRBD1. Trimming took 2 bases from V and 11 from J; bases not matched to a gene: 9. This CDR3 is 13 amino acids long. The germline V gene has CDR1 MNHNS and CDR2 SASEGT.

The rearrangement links TRBV2 to TRBJ1-1; D uncertain. Per germline, CDR1 SNHLY and CDR2 FYNNEI. Trimming removed 6 bases from V and 14 bases from J, with 22 bases in between. CDR3 length: 13 residues. The CDR3 loop is CASSWLADQKLFF. CDR3 sequence (DNA): TGTGCCAGCAGCTGGCTGGCAGACCAGAAGCTGTTCTTT.

The CDR3 DNA sequence: TGTGCCAGCAGCTTAAGAGTTGATGGCTACACCTTC. It translates to CASSLRVDGYTF. The V and J genes are TRBV5-5 and TRBJ1-2, with unresolved D. Germline assignment: CDR1 SGHKS and CDR2 YYEKEE (reference sequence). Trimming left V 2 bases short and J 6 bases short, with 8 bases between. The CDR3 runs 12 residues.

This sequence joins TRBV28 and TRBJ2-7; the D gene could be TRBD1 or TRBD2 (5 bases each). The CDR3 sequence is 16 residues long. The ends were cut back, 5 bases at V and 3 bases at J, with 20 bases in the middle. In germline, CDR1 is MDHEN, CDR2 SYDVKM. The CDR3 here is CASSTRSGQGLYEQYF. Written as DNA, the CDR3 is TGTGCCAGCAGTACCCGTTCGGGGCAGGGCCTCTACGAGCAGTACTTC.

The J gene is TRBJ1-3, the V gene TRBV5-4; D remains ambiguous. V lost 5 bases and J 3 bases, leaving 18 bases between the germline ends. The CDR3 is 16 residues long. Per germline, CDR1 SGHNT and CDR2 YYREEE (reference sequence). The CDR3 protein is CASSTLGIGYGNTIYF. CDR3 DNA: TGTGCCAGCAGTACACTCGGTATCGGGTATGGAAACACCATATATTTT.

The rearrangement uses TRBV19 and TRBJ2-2; 8 nucleotides match TRBD2. Germline V gene data show CDR1 as LNHDA and CDR2 as SQIVND (reference sequence). The CDR3 is 16 residues long. The trim removed 5 bases at V and 0 bases at J, leaving 5 bases unmatched. The CDR3 DNA is TGTGCCAGTAGTGAATCGGGGGGGCCGAACACCGGGGAGCTGTTTTTT. It is translated as CASSESGGPNTGELFF.

In this sample, this clone turned up a few times. The chain has TRBV4-1 and TRBJ1-4; 7 bases fit TRBD1. Germline V gene lookup returns CDR1 MGHRA and CDR2 YSYEKL. The CDR3 extends over 15 amino acids. The junction had 3 bases not matched to a gene; V was cut back by 2 bases and J by 3 bases. The DNA of the CDR3 is TGCGCCAGCAGCCAACCCACAGGGGCTAATGAAAAACTGTTTTTT. Protein: CASSQPTGANEKLFF.

Within the sample, this clone is medium-sized (0.01 to 0.1%). This chain links TRBV2 with TRBJ1-4; no firm D call. The CDR3 sequence is 12 residues long. Per germline, CDR1 SNHLY and CDR2 FYNNEI. V was trimmed by 5 bases and J by 8 bases, leaving 9 bases between them. The DNA of the CDR3 is TGTGCCAGCAGTAAGGTCCACGAAAAACTGTTTTTT. Its protein product is CASSKVHEKLFF.

V is TRBV7-9 and J is TRBJ2-3, with D perhaps matching TRBD1 or TRBD2 (5 bases each). The V gene lost 0 bases and the J gene lost 4 bases, with 11 bases spanning the gap. This CDR3 spans 15 amino acids. Germline loops: CDR1 SEHNR, CDR2 FQNEAQ (reference sequence). The CDR3 spells CASSLALGGADTQYF. The DNA of the CDR3 is TGTGCCAGCAGCTTAGCGCTTGGGGGAGCAGATACGCAGTATTTT.

J is TRBJ2-1 and V is TRBV15; D is undetermined. The CDR3 length is 12 residues. V lost 1 base, J lost 8 bases, and 6 bases lay in between. Germline CDR1 reads LNHNV; CDR2 reads YYDKDF (reference sequence). Here the CDR3 DNA reads TGTGCCACCAGCAGAGTGGGGTATGAGCAGTTCTTC. Translated, it gives CATSRVGYEQFF.

This chain connects TRBV9 to TRBJ2-3; D might be TRBD1 (6 bases). V lost 4 bases and J lost 8, with 11 bases in between. This CDR3 region has 12 residues. Looked up from germline, CDR1 is SGDLS and CDR2 is YYNGEE. The CDR3 protein is CASSRDTSTQYF. The DNA for the CDR3 is TGTGCCAGCAGCCGGGACACTAGTACGCAGTATTTT.

The chain has TRBV6-1 and TRBJ2-2; the D gene is possibly TRBD2 (5 bases). Germline CDR1 is MNHNS and CDR2 is SASEGT. The CDR3 totals 14 residues. V was trimmed by 5 bases and J by 1 base, leaving 8 bases between them. CDR3 loop: CASSFAGNTGELFF. The CDR3 region has the DNA TGTGCCAGCAGTTTCGCGGGGAACACCGGGGAGCTGTTTTTT.

The chain joins TRBV13 to TRBJ2-2, with 9 bases fitting TRBD1. J gave up 0 bases and V 6 bases, and 5 bases lay outside the gene matches. This CDR3 has 16 residues. CDR1 PRHDT and CDR2 FYEKMQ come from the germline V gene (reference sequence). Written as DNA, the CDR3 is TGTGCCAGCAGGGACAGGGGCAAAACGAACACCGGGGAGCTGTTTTTT. Amino acid sequence: CASRDRGKTNTGELFF.

The sample holds a few counts of this clone. This chain links TRBV11-1 with TRBJ1-2; perhaps TRBD1 as D (5 bases). V was shortened by 5 bases and J by 4 bases, with 11 bases between the two germline ends. This CDR3 region has 13 residues. CDR1 SGHAT and CDR2 FQDESV come from the germline V gene (reference sequence). CDR3 sequence: CASSPGTTYGYTF. DNA of the CDR3: TGTGCCAGCAGCCCCGGGACGACCTATGGCTACACCTTC.

V and J are TRBV5-1 and TRBJ1-3; D unresolved. The CDR3 has 15 residues. The V gene lost 0 bases and the J gene lost 2 bases, with 9 bases spanning the gap. Germline assignment: CDR1 SGHRS and CDR2 YFSETQ. The CDR3 is CASSLEGYTGNTIYF. CDR3 DNA sequence: TGCGCCAGCAGCTTGGAGGGTTATACTGGAAACACCATATATTTT.